This T cell receptor (beta chain) appears in the sequencing data of a study of T-cell reconstitution after alpha-beta-depleted transplantation in children. General study results and limits: Fresh T-cell production supplied most of the T-cell counts and diversity seen one year after transplant. It was surviving recipient T cells and thymic progenitors that gave some patients high TCRbeta diversity at day 60. Expanded clones from the graft, numbering several hundred, reportedly supplied alpha-beta T cells about two months after transplant.

Construction of the TCRbeta library involved unique molecular identifiers. TCRdb re-called the PCR reads with MiXCR, one entry per CDR3 protein. The sample consists of 500,000 to 650,000 distinct CDR3 sequences, roughly 13% of them appearing once. A word on this clonotype: As yet, its antigen is unknown.

This CDR3 is built from 16 residues. Trimming at V came to 7 bases and at J to 3 bases, leaving 12 bases not matched to a gene. Germline lookup yields CDR1 SEHNR and CDR2 FQNEAQ (reference sequence). The chain uses TRBV7-9 and TRBJ2-7, with 10 nucleotides matching TRBD1. The source was PBMCs, mostly from graft donor cells, collected 360 days after TCRalphabeta/CD19-depleted stem cell transplant. This TCR came from a male patient between 5 and 17 years old who had a stem cell transplant for acute myeloid leukemia, so the T cells may come from the graft donor. The CDR3 DNA is TGTGCCAGCAACCCTTCAGCGGACAGGGGGGTCTACGAGCAGTACTTC. It codes for CASNPSADRGVYEQYF.